A single sample is the source of the 9 T cell receptor beta chains below, sequenced in a study of cytomegalovirus exposure and HLA in healthy donors. In the PCR, 60 Vbeta and 13 Jbeta primers were used. Data came from immunoSEQ multiplex PCR; TCRdb stores just in-frame clones and leaves some out. The sample has roughly 120,000 clones, around three quarters seen once. The sequenced sample consisted of PBMCs. Receptors originate from an older woman in good health and CMV-seropositive.

This clone has just a few counts. The genes are TRBV18 and TRBJ1-1; 7 bases fit TRBD1. Germline V lookup: CDR1 KGHSH, CDR2 LQKENI. Trimming removed 5 bases from V and 2 bases from J; junction bases left unmatched: 14. This CDR3 is built from 17 residues. CDR3 DNA: TGTGCCAGCTCAACTGACGCAGGGGGGTGGGGAAACACTGAAGCTTTCTTT. It codes for CASSTDAGGWGNTEAFF.

The V call is TRBV4-1, the J call TRBJ2-6; D may be TRBD2 (6 bases). This CDR3 is built from 16 residues. Germline CDR1 and CDR2: MGHRA and YSYEKL. V lost 4 bases to trimming and J lost 0 bases, with 10 bases between them. CDR3 sequence reads: CASSPGTSSGANVLTF. CDR3 in DNA: TGCGCCAGCAGCCCCGGGACTTCCTCTGGGGCCAACGTCCTGACTTTC.

This chain joins TRBV7-2 and TRBJ2-7, with TRBD1 matching over 8 bases. Germline V gene data show CDR1 as SGHTA and CDR2 as FQGNSA. The V gene end was trimmed by 5 bases and the J gene end by 6 bases; junction bases not matched to a gene: 6. CDR3 length equals 13 residues. The chain's CDR3 is CASSPDRGGEQYF. The CDR3 nucleotides read TGTGCCAGCAGCCCCGACAGGGGTGGCGAGCAGTACTTC.

This chain joins TRBV9 and TRBJ2-7, with TRBD1 matching over 7 bases. This CDR3 contains 14 residues. V was pared by 4 bases and J by 1 base, with 5 bases of the junction left unmatched. CDR1 is SGDLS and CDR2 is YYNGEE in the germline V gene. The CDR3 region is CASSRDRGSYEQYF. For the CDR3, the DNA is TGTGCCAGCAGCCGGGACAGAGGATCCTACGAGCAGTACTTC.

The chain uses TRBV6-5 and TRBJ1-2; weak D call: TRBD1 (5 bases). CDR1 is MNHEY, CDR2 SVGAGI, per germline. The CDR3 runs to 15 residues. V dropped 7 bases and J dropped 4 bases, with 19 bases sitting between them. The CDR3 loop reads CASNNGAGESYGYTF. The CDR3 DNA is TGTGCCAGCAACAACGGGGCGGGAGAAAGCTATGGCTACACCTTC.

The rearrangement links TRBV5-1 to TRBJ2-3, with a possible D match to TRBD1 (5 bases). Germline V CDR1 and CDR2: SGHRS, YFSETQ. The CDR3 is made up of 14 amino acids. The V and J ends lost 1 base and 6 bases respectively, with 12 bases between them. Here the CDR3 DNA reads TGCGCCAGCAGCTTGTACAGGTCTCAGGATACGCAGTATTTT. Translation: CASSLYRSQDTQYF.

Regarding this clone: Given the absence of the conserved phenylalanine or tryptophan at the CDR3 end, a read error is likely. The chain employs TRBV25-1 and TRBJ1-2; 10 nucleotides agree with TRBD1. The CDR3 contains 15 residues. After removal of 6 bases from V and 8 bases from J, the junction contained 12 bases not matched to a gene. Germline V gene data show CDR1 as MGHDK and CDR2 as SYGVNS. CDR3 in DNA: TGTGCCAGCAGAGGGTCGGGGACAGGGGATCGCGGCTACACCCTC. This translates into CASRGSGTGDRGYTL.

This chain links TRBV5-1 with TRBJ1-2, with D possibly being TRBD1 (5 bases). Germline V gives CDR1 SGHRS, CDR2 YFSETQ. The CDR3 has 13 amino acids. Trimming removed 0 bases from V and 8 bases from J, with 11 bases in between. The CDR3 region is CASSLGQMGGYTF. CDR3 in DNA: TGCGCCAGCAGCTTGGGACAGATGGGGGGCTACACCTTC.

The V gene is TRBV19, the J gene TRBJ2-7, with TRBD1 identical over 9 bases. This CDR3 has 14 residues. The germline V gene has CDR1 LNHDA and CDR2 SQIVND (reference sequence). Unmatched junction bases numbered 4, after V lost 5 bases and J lost 2 bases. CDR3 in DNA: TGTGCCAGTAGTCACCGGGACAGGGCCTACGAGCAGTACTTC. Protein: CASSHRDRAYEQYF.